The clone carrying this TCR beta chain was seen a handful of times. Its cognate antigen is unknown. This sample is part of a study of T cells in Graves' hyperthyroidism and ophthalmopathy. V dropped 1 base and J dropped 5; count of bases not matched to a gene: 10. The CDR3 has 16 residues. Germline CDR1 and CDR2: PRHDT and FYEKMQ (reference sequence). Points from the study as a whole: Expanded thyroid clonotypes (above 0.001) were mostly also found in blood.

A lack of ophthalmopathy progression within 18 months defined stable Graves' hyperthyroidism. Amplification yielded TCR beta CDR3 regions, with RNA transcripts as the source. HTBI primers were used for first-round RT-PCR of the TCR CDR3. Using its own MiXCR run on the multiplex PCR reads, TCRdb lists one record per CDR3 protein. In the table there are 700,000 to 950,000 distinct CDR3 sequences, about a third of which are singletons. This chain links TRBV13 with TRBJ2-7, with 8 nucleotides matching TRBD2. Sequencing was done on a sample of blood. This receptor was obtained from a woman aged 40 to 50 with Graves' hyperthyroidism. The CDR3 here is CASSLAAGGPKNEQYF. CDR3 nucleotide sequence: TGTGCCAGCAGCTTAGCTGCGGGAGGTCCTAAGAACGAGCAGTACTTC.